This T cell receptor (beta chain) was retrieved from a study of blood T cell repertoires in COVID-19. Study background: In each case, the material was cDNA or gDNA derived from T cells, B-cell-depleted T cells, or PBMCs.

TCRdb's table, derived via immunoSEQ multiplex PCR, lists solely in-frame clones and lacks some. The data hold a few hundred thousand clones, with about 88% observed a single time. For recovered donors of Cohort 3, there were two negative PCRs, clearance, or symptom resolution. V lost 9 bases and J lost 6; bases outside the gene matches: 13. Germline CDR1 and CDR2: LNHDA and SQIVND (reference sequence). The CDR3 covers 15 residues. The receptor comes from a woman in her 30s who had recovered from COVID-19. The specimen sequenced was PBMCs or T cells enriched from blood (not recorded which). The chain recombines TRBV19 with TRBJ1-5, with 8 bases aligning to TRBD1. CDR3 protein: CASNAGQGDGQPQHF. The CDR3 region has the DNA TGTGCCAGCAACGCAGGACAGGGCGATGGTCAGCCCCAGCATTTT.